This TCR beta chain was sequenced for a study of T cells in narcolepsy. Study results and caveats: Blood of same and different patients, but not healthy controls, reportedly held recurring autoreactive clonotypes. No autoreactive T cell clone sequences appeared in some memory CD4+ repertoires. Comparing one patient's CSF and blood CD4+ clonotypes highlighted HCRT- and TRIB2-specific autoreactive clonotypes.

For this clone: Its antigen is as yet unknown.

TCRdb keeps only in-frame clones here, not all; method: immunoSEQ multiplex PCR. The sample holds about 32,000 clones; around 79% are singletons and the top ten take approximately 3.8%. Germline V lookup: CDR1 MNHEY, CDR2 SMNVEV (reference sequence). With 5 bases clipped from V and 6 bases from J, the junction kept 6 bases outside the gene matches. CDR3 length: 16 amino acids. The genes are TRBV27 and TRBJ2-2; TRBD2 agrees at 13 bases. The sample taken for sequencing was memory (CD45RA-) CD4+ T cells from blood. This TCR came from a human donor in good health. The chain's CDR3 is CASSPGLAGAPGELFF. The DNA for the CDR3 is TGTGCCAGCAGTCCCGGACTAGCGGGAGCCCCCGGGGAGCTGTTTTTT.